The 4 T cell receptor beta chains given below trace back to one sample, sequenced in a study of cytomegalovirus exposure and HLA in healthy donors. The PCR ran on 60 Vbeta and 13 Jbeta primers. Data came from immunoSEQ multiplex PCR; TCRdb stores just in-frame clones and leaves some out. The table shows about 140,000 clones, with more than 60% occurring only once. The sample was PBMCs. The receptors were sampled from a woman aged 50 to 60 in good health and CMV-seropositive.

The chain carries TRBV10-3 and TRBJ1-2; 7 bases are a match to TRBD1. The CDR3 runs to 16 residues. Looked up from germline, CDR1 is ENHRY and CDR2 is SYGVKD. V shed 10 bases and J 4 bases; nucleotides not matched to a gene: 18. Here the CDR3 DNA reads TGTGCCACCCGCCCGAATATGACAGGGAGCCCCTATGGCTACACCTTC. Its protein is CATRPNMTGSPYGYTF.

The chain couples TRBV5-1 to TRBJ1-6, with 8 bases identical to TRBD1. The V and J ends lost 4 bases and 10 bases, in that order; junction bases with no gene match: 13. The CDR3 consists of 16 residues. Germline V gene data show CDR1 as SGHRS and CDR2 as YFSETQ. Written as DNA, the CDR3 is TGCGCCAGCAGCCCGGACGCGACAGGGGTGTCGTCACCCCTCCACTTT. Translation gives CASSPDATGVSSPLHF.

This clone occurred a few times. J is TRBJ2-3 and V is TRBV11-2, with TRBD2 matching over 12 bases. This CDR3 is 14 amino acids long. The ends lost 6 bases at V and 6 bases at J; junction bases unmatched: 4. The germline V gene encodes CDR1 SGHAT and CDR2 FQNNGV. CDR3: CASSASGGVDTQYF. The CDR3, as DNA: TGTGCCAGCAGTGCTAGCGGGGGGGTGGATACGCAGTATTTT. Together with reference TRBV11-2 and TRBJ2-3, the CDR3 gives the full variable domain: EAGVAQSPRYKIIEKRQSVAFWCNPISGHATLYWYQQILGQGPKLLIQFQNNGVVDDSQLPKDRFSAERLKGVDSTLKIQPAKLEDSAVYLCASSASGGVDTQYFGPGTRLTVL.

This clone turned up a few times. This chain uses TRBV11-2 with TRBJ2-4; 7 bases agree with TRBD1. With 2 bases clipped from V and 3 bases from J, the junction kept 7 bases outside the gene matches. This CDR3 has 16 amino acids. CDR1 and CDR2 (germline): SGHAT, FQNNGV. CDR3 bases: TGTGCCAGCAGCTTAATTTACAGGGGAAACAAAAACATTCAGTACTTC. It yields the protein CASSLIYRGNKNIQYF.